This T cell receptor (beta chain) was captured by sequencing in a study of cytomegalovirus exposure and HLA in healthy donors. Study findings and constraints: In an earlier analysis, in some 500 donors, most V segments appeared productive either ~90% or ~30% of the time.

Trimming shortened V by 5 bases and J by 8 bases, and 6 bases separated the two germline ends. Germline CDR1 is SGHAT and CDR2 is FQNNGV. The CDR3 has 10 amino acids. On this clone: Its target is not known.

The study ran its PCR with 60 Vbeta and 13 Jbeta primers. As processed by the authors: In a later analysis, approximately 80 million unique TCR beta chains included roughly 11 million shared by two or more donors. Data came from immunoSEQ multiplex PCR; TCRdb stores just in-frame clones and leaves some out. The V and J calls and clone size were taken over from that table, and D and trimming were inferred from the DNA. The sample has some 130,000 clones, roughly 80% seen once. This chain links TRBV11-2 with TRBJ1-1, with D possibly TRBD1 on 5 matching bases. The sequencing sample was made of PBMCs. This TCR was sampled from a woman in her thirties or forties in good health and CMV-seronegative. CDR3 residues: CASSHREAFF. Written as DNA, the CDR3 is TGTGCCAGCAGCCACAGGGAAGCTTTCTTT.